The T cell receptor beta chain described here comes from a study of CD8+ T cells in alopecia areata. The wider study: People stayed on tofacitinib for 6 to 18 months, then stopped the drug for 6 months.

Overall study findings and caveats: Normal skin's resident alphabeta T cells are sequenced alongside lesional scalp T cells. Clonality exceeded that of normal scalp in lesional scalp, most notably in alopecia totalis/universalis.

The ends were cut back, 3 bases at V and 4 bases at J, with 22 bases in the middle. The CDR3 has 17 residues. Germline assignment: CDR1 SGHTA and CDR2 FQGNSA. For this clone: The antigen is unknown.

RNA extraction and reverse transcription yielded cDNA as sequencing template. The repertoire was sequenced with immunoSEQ multiplex PCR; TCRdb's copy has only in-frame clones and lacks some. This repertoire shows 140,000 to 150,000 clones, over 70% found once; its top ten account for roughly 16%. Source: CD8+ T cells sorted from blood, taken at week 0. This sequence originates from a human donor with alopecia areata. The chain employs TRBV7-2 and TRBJ2-7, with D possibly matching TRBD1 (6 bases). In DNA, the CDR3 is TGTGCCAGCAGCTTGACCGCCGAGGGGGAGTATCGATACGAGCAGTACTTC. This translates into CASSLTAEGEYRYEQYF.